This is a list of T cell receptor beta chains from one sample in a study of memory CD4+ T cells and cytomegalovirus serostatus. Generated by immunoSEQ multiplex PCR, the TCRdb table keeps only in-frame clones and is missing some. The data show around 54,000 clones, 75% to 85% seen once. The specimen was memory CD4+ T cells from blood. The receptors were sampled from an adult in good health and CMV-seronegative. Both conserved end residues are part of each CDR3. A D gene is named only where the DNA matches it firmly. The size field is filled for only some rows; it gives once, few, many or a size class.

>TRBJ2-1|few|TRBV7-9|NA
CASSFSRNEQFF
TGTGCCAGCAGCTTCTCTAGGAATGAGCAGTTCTTC
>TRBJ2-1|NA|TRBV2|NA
CASGYNEQFF
TGTGCCTCGGGGTACAATGAGCAGTTCTTC
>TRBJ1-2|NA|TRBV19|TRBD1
CASSLDRGRRGYTF
TGTGCCAGTAGTCTGGACAGGGGGCGCCGGGGCTACACCTTC
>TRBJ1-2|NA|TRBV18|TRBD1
CASSPGQGSYTF
TGTGCCAGCTCACCGGGACAGGGCAGCTACACCTTC
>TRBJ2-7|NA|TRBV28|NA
CASSFRFSYEQYF
TGTGCCAGCAGTTTCCGGTTTAGCTACGAGCAGTACTTC
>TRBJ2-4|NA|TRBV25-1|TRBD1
CASSSDRGRENIQYF
TGTGCCAGCAGCTCGGACAGGGGACGGGAAAACATTCAGTACTTC
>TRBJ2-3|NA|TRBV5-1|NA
CASSLVLGGSTDTQYF
TGCGCCAGCAGCTTGGTACTCGGCGGGAGCACAGATACGCAGTATTTT
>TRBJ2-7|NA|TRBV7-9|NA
CASSFQGGAWAYF
TGTGCCAGCAGCTTCCAGGGGGGGGCCTGGGCGTACTTC
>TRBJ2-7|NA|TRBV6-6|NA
CASSYARPDYYEQYF
TGTGCCAGCAGTTACGCCCGGCCAGACTACTACGAGCAGTACTTC
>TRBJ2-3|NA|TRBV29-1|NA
CSVVRQDFTDTQYF
TGCAGCGTCGTTAGACAGGACTTCACAGATACGCAGTATTTT
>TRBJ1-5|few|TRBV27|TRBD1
CASSITGVSNQPQHF
TGTGCCAGCAGCATTACAGGGGTTAGCAATCAGCCCCAGCATTTT
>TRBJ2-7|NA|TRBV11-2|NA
CASSQTAGFNYEQYF
TGTGCCAGCAGCCAGACGGCGGGGTTCAACTACGAGCAGTACTTC
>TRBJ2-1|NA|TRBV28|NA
CASSQTGSNEQFF
TGTGCCAGCAGCCAGACGGGCAGCAATGAGCAGTTCTTC
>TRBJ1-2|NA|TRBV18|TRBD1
CASSPGTGLYGYTF
TGTGCCAGCTCACCAGGGACAGGGCTCTATGGCTACACCTTC
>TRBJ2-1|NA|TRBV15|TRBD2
CATSREAAGESYNEQFF
TGTGCCACCAGCAGAGAGGCGGCGGGGGAATCCTACAATGAGCAGTTCTTC
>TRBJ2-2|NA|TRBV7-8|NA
CASSFNTGRRTGELFF
TGTGCCAGCAGCTTTAATACAGGGCGGCGAACCGGGGAGCTGTTTTTT
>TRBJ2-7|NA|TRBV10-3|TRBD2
CAIRLAGQLYEQYF
TGTGCCATCAGGCTAGCGGGACAACTCTACGAGCAGTACTTC
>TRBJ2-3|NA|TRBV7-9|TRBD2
CASRATSGTQYF
TGTGCCAGCAGAGCGACTAGCGGGACGCAGTATTTT
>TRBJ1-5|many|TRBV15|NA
CATSRAGTSAQHF
TGTGCCACCAGCAGAGCGGGGACCTCCGCCCAGCATTTT
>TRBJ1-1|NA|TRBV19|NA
CASRITTLDRSEAFF
TGTGCCAGTAGAATCACCACCCTCGACAGGTCTGAAGCTTTCTTT
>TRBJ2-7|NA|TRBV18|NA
CASSPGSYEQYF
TGTGCCAGCTCACCAGGATCCTACGAGCAGTACTTC
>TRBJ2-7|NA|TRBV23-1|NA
CASTYPGTGPGEQYF
TGCGCCAGCACCTACCCCGGGACTGGCCCGGGAGAGCAGTACTTC
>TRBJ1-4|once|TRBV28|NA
CASKRGGPANEKLFF
TGTGCGAGCAAGCGCGGGGGCCCGGCTAATGAAAAACTGTTTTTT
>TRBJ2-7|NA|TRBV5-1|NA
CASSLEEGGTYEQYF
TGCGCCAGCAGCTTGGAGGAAGGGGGAACCTACGAGCAGTACTTC
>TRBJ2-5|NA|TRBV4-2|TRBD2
CASSQVAGVGETQYF
TGTGCCAGCAGCCAAGTGGCGGGAGTAGGAGAGACCCAGTACTTC
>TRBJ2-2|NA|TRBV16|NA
CASSFSHTAGELFF
TGTGCCAGCAGTTTTAGCCACACCGCCGGGGAGCTGTTTTTT
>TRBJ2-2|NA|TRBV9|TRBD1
CASRPPGQGTTGELFF
TGTGCCAGCAGGCCCCCGGGACAGGGGACGACCGGGGAGCTGTTTTTT
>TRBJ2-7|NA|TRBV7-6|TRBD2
CASSSQTSGKYEQYF
TGTGCCAGCAGCTCGCAGACTAGCGGGAAGTACGAGCAGTACTTC
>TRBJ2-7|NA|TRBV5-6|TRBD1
CASSLDRVRSYEQYF
TGTGCCAGCAGCTTAGACAGGGTTCGCTCCTACGAGCAGTACTTC
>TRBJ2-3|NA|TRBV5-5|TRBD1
CASAGGVSTDTQYF
TGTGCCAGCGCAGGGGGAGTTAGTACAGATACGCAGTATTTT
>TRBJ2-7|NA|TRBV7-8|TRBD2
CASSLNAPRTSATSYEQYF
TGTGCCAGCAGCTTAAATGCCCCCAGGACTAGCGCCACCTCCTACGAGCAGTACTTC
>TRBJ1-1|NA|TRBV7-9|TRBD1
CASSTYRDSVPEAFF
TGTGCCAGCAGCACGTACCGGGACAGTGTCCCTGAAGCTTTCTTT
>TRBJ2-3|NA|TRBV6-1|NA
CARTGGGLLGTQYF
TGTGCCAGAACAGGGGGAGGGCTCTTAGGTACGCAGTATTTT
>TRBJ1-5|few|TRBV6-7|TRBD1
CASKTGVAGSNQPQHF
TGTGCCAGTAAGACAGGGGTCGCCGGGAGCAATCAGCCCCAGCATTTT
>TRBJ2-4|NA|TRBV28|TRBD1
CASSSDRVMDIQYF
TGTGCCAGCAGTTCCGACAGGGTAATGGACATTCAGTACTTC
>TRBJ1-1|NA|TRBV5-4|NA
CASSLRGGPNTEAFF
TGTGCCAGCAGCTTACGAGGGGGGCCTAACACTGAAGCTTTCTTT
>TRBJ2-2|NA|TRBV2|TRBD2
CASSPGLEAGELFF
TGTGCCAGCAGTCCGGGACTAGAGGCCGGGGAGCTGTTTTTT
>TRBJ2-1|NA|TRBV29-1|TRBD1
CSGGQVNNEQFF
TGCAGCGGCGGACAGGTGAACAATGAGCAGTTCTTC
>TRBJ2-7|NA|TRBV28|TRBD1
CASSTDRGALSYEQYF
TGTGCCAGCAGCACGGACAGGGGCGCCTTGTCCTACGAGCAGTACTTC
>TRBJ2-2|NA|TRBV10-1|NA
CASSPTTGELFF
TGCGCCAGCAGTCCCACTACCGGGGAGCTGTTTTTT
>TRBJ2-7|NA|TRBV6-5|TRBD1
CASSRDGDRGYEQYF
TGTGCCAGCAGTCGAGACGGGGACAGGGGATACGAGCAGTACTTC
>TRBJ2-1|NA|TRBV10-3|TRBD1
CAISESNRGYEQFF
TGTGCCATCAGTGAGTCCAACAGGGGTTATGAGCAGTTCTTC
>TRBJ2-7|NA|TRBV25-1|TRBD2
CASKTSTGEQYF
TGTGCCAGCAAGACTAGCACAGGCGAGCAGTACTTC
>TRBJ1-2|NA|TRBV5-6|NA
CASSLGPSTFGYGYTF
TGTGCCAGCAGCTTGGGCCCCAGTACTTTTGGGTATGGCTACACCTTC
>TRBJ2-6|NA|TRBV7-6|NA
CASSSRQAASSGANVLTF
TGTGCCAGCAGCTCGAGGCAGGCCGCAAGCTCTGGGGCCAACGTCCTGACTTTC
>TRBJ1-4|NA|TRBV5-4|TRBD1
CASSFGTANEKLFF
TGTGCCAGCAGCTTCGGGACAGCAAATGAAAAACTGTTTTTT
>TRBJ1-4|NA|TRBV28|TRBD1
CATWTGGDEKLFF
TGTGCCACATGGACAGGGGGGGATGAAAAACTGTTTTTT
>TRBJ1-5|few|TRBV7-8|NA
CASTSRTDSNQPQHF
TGTGCCAGCACGTCTAGGACTGATAGCAATCAGCCCCAGCATTTT
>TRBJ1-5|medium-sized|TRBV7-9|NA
CASSSGANQPQHF
TGTGCCAGCAGCTCCGGGGCAAATCAGCCCCAGCATTTT
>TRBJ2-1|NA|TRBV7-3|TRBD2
CASSPQVGSRLAGRGDEQFF
TGTGCCAGCAGCCCCCAGGTGGGGTCTCGACTAGCGGGAAGAGGGGATGAGCAGTTCTTC
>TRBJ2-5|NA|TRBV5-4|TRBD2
CASSSSGLAGQETQYF
TGTGCCAGCAGCTCCTCGGGACTAGCGGGACAAGAGACCCAGTACTTC
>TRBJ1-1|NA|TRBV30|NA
CAWRKGSLSSNPHPMNTEAFF
TGTGCCTGGAGAAAAGGTTCGCTCTCCAGCAACCCCCACCCAATGAACACTGAAGCTTTCTTT
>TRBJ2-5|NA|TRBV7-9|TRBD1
CASSLARGLETQYF
TGTGCCAGCAGCCTAGCAAGGGGGCTAGAGACCCAGTACTTC
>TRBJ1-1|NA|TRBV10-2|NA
CASSESRGSTEAFF
TGCGCCAGCAGTGAGTCTCGGGGTTCCACTGAAGCTTTCTTT
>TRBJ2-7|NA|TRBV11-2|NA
CASSLWQGYEQYF
TGTGCCAGCAGCTTATGGCAGGGCTACGAGCAGTACTTC
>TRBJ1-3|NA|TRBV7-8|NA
CASSLDRISGNTIYF
TGTGCCAGCAGCCTCGACAGGATCTCTGGAAACACCATATATTTT
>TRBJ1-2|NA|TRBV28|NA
CASTTQGTNGYTF
TGTGCCAGCACCACTCAGGGGACCAATGGCTACACCTTC
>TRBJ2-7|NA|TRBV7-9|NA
CASSSTQNYEQYF
TGTGCCAGCAGCTCGACTCAAAACTACGAGCAGTACTTC
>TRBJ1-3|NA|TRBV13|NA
CASSPGRRSGNTIYF
TGTGCCAGCAGCCCAGGACGGCGCTCTGGAAACACCATATATTTT